The next 28 T cell receptor beta chains were all read from a single sample in a study of blood T cell repertoires in COVID-19. Sequencing was performed with immunoSEQ multiplex PCR; in TCRdb, only in-frame clones are kept and a portion is missing. Counted here are some 39,000 clones, 76% occurring once; the ten biggest clones make up about 26%. The sample was peripheral blood. The source of these receptors is a man of 80 years or more with acute or convalescent COVID-19.

This clone was counted a few times. This rearrangement joins TRBV5-4 to TRBJ1-6; 11 nucleotides agree with TRBD1. J gave up 7 bases and V 4 bases, and 7 bases lay outside the gene matches. This CDR3 contains 16 residues. The germline gives CDR1 SGHNT, CDR2 YYREEE (reference sequence). The CDR3 sequence: CASSTGQGAQNSPLHF. The CDR3 bases are TGTGCCAGCAGCACCGGACAGGGGGCGCAGAATTCACCCCTCCACTTT.

This chain uses TRBV9 with TRBJ1-6; 9 nucleotides line up with TRBD1. The germline V gene encodes CDR1 SGDLS and CDR2 YYNGEE. The CDR3 runs 14 residues. Trimming took 2 bases from V and 8 from J; bases not matched to a gene: 2. DNA for the CDR3: TGTGCCAGCAGCGTCGACAGGGGGGATTCACCCCTCCACTTT. Translating gives CASSVDRGDSPLHF.

This clone was seen a single time. The V and J genes are TRBV19 and TRBJ2-7, with 8 positions matching TRBD1. The ends lost 5 bases at V and 4 bases at J; junction bases unmatched: 1. The CDR3 is 12 residues long. The V gene's germline CDR1 is LNHDA and CDR2 SQIVND (reference sequence). The CDR3 is CASSDRGYEQYF. DNA of the CDR3: TGTGCCAGTAGTGACAGGGGATACGAGCAGTACTTC.

The chain recombines TRBV9 with TRBJ2-3, with TRBD2 as a possible D gene (6 bases). Germline V CDR1 and CDR2: SGDLS, YYNGEE. The CDR3 loop spans 14 amino acids. The germline V and J ends were trimmed by 6 bases and 4 bases, with 15 bases remaining between them. CDR3 residues: CASTGVVDPDTQYF. The CDR3 DNA follows: TGTGCCAGCACGGGGGTTGTCGATCCAGATACGCAGTATTTT.

The CDR3 is CASGLAASGFSYNEQFF. The CDR3 bases are TGTGCTAGTGGTTTGGCGGCTAGCGGGTTTTCCTACAATGAGCAGTTCTTC. The V and J genes are TRBV12-5 and TRBJ2-1; the match to TRBD2 covers 8 bases. Germline trimming cut 1 base from V and 1 base from J; bases unmatched to any gene: 6. The CDR3 runs to 17 residues. The V gene's germline CDR1 is LGHNT and CDR2 FRNRAP.

This chain uses TRBV7-9 with TRBJ1-2; maybe TRBD1 (5 bases). There are 14 residues in the CDR3. The V end was cut by 1 base, the J end by 7 bases, with 13 bases between. Germline values: CDR1 SEHNR, CDR2 FQNEAQ (reference sequence). The CDR3 spells CASSLVGDWRGYTF. The CDR3 nucleotides are TGTGCCAGCAGCTTAGTAGGGGATTGGCGTGGCTACACCTTC.

The chain employs TRBV18 and TRBJ2-3; no firm D call. This CDR3 is 14 amino acids long. Germline CDR1 and CDR2: KGHSH and LQKENI. V lost 2 bases and J lost 0, with 6 bases in between. CDR3 protein: CASSPWASTDTQYF. The CDR3 DNA reads as TGTGCCAGCTCACCATGGGCTAGCACAGATACGCAGTATTTT. Full variable domain (rest looked up from reference TRBV18 and TRBJ2-3): NAGVMQNPRHLVRRRGQEARLRCSPMKGHSHVYWYRQLPEEGLKFMVYLQKENIIDESGMPKERFSAEFPKEGPSILRIQQVVRGDSAAYFCASSPWASTDTQYFGPGTRLTVL.

The CDR3 reads CASSKAGLRDLGRENEQFF. The CDR3 region has the DNA TGTGCCAGTAGTAAGGCAGGACTCAGAGATCTAGGACGTGAAAATGAGCAGTTCTTC. The rearrangement links TRBV19 to TRBJ2-1; weak D call: TRBD2 (5 bases). V lost 4 bases and J lost 7, with 29 bases in between. Per germline, CDR1 LNHDA and CDR2 SQIVND (reference sequence). This CDR3 is 19 amino acids long.

V usage is TRBV18 and J usage is TRBJ1-2, with a weak D call TRBD1 (5 bases). Trimming stripped 0 bases from V and 7 bases from J, with 12 bases between. Germline V lookup: CDR1 KGHSH, CDR2 LQKENI. The CDR3 spans 14 residues. CDR3 DNA sequence: TGTGCCAGCTCACCACCAGGGGAGGAGGGTGGCTACACCTTC. It encodes CASSPPGEEGGYTF.

Only one count was recorded for this clone. The V and J genes are TRBV7-9 and TRBJ2-7; 10 positions match TRBD2. The CDR3 spans 14 residues. Germline V gene data show CDR1 as SEHNR and CDR2 as FQNEAQ (reference sequence). Trimming at V came to 2 bases and at J to 5 bases, leaving 3 bases not matched to a gene. The CDR3 DNA reads TGTGCCAGCAGCTTACTAGCGGGAGTTGACGAGCAGTACTTC. Translated, it gives CASSLLAGVDEQYF. The whole variable domain, remainder taken from reference TRBV7-9 and TRBJ2-7, is DTGVSQNPRHKITKRGQNVTFRCDPISEHNRLYWYRQTLGQGPEFLTYFQNEAQLEKSRLLSDRFSAERPKGSFSTLEIQRTEQGDSAMYLCASSLLAGVDEQYFGPGTRLTVT.

With regard to this clone: At the DNA level, this CDR3 is encoded by other sequences in the same sample as well. The gene calls are TRBV5-1 and TRBJ2-1, with TRBD2 matching over 7 bases. Germline loops: CDR1 SGHRS, CDR2 YFSETQ. V shed 1 base, J shed 1 base, and the junction held 2 bases outside the gene matches. The CDR3 spans 15 residues. CDR3 in amino acids: CASSLNGGSYNEQFF. Written as DNA, the CDR3 is TGCGCCAGCAGCTTGAACGGGGGGTCCTACAATGAGCAGTTCTTC.

This chain joins TRBV18 and TRBJ2-7, with TRBD1 matching over 10 bases. V lost 3 bases to trimming and J lost 4 bases; unmatched junction nucleotides: 3. CDR1 and CDR2 (germline): KGHSH, LQKENI. The CDR3 runs to 14 residues. The CDR3 here is CASSPRDRGYEQYF. The DNA for the CDR3 is TGTGCCAGCTCACCCCGGGACAGGGGTTACGAGCAGTACTTC.

V is TRBV29-1 and J is TRBJ2-4; possible D gene TRBD1, 6 bases. Per the germline V gene, CDR1 is SQVTM and CDR2 is ANQGSEA. CDR3 length: 14 residues. Trimming cost V 7 bases and J 1 base, with 14 bases left between them. The CDR3 DNA sequence: TGCAGCGCCGTTGGAACAGGGGCCAAAAACATTCAGTACTTC. It translates to CSAVGTGAKNIQYF.

The chain recombines TRBV5-1 with TRBJ1-2; the match to TRBD1 covers 8 bases. Per the germline V gene, CDR1 is SGHRS and CDR2 is YFSETQ. With 2 bases clipped from V and 5 bases from J, the junction kept 8 bases outside the gene matches. There are 15 residues in the CDR3. Here the CDR3 reads CASSLAPGTGYGYTF. In DNA form, the CDR3 reads TGCGCCAGCAGCTTAGCTCCCGGGACAGGTTATGGCTACACCTTC.

This clone has at least ten counts. The rearrangement uses TRBV19 and TRBJ1-2; 8 bases map to TRBD1. Germline CDR1 LNHDA, CDR2 SQIVND (reference sequence). This CDR3 has 16 amino acids. After removal of 2 bases from V and 0 bases from J, the junction contained 5 bases not matched to a gene. The CDR3 DNA reads TGTGCCAGTAGTATACAGGGGGCCAGCACTAACTATGGCTACACCTTC. This gives the protein CASSIQGASTNYGYTF.

The chain employs TRBV5-1 and TRBJ1-1; unclear D gene. CDR1 is SGHRS, CDR2 YFSETQ, per germline. V lost 0 bases and J 5 bases, leaving 11 bases between the germline ends. The CDR3 spans 14 residues. In DNA form, the CDR3 reads TGCGCCAGCAGCTTGGATCTGGGGAGAACTGAAGCTTTCTTT. As protein: CASSLDLGRTEAFF.

The chain joins TRBV28 to TRBJ1-2; 8 bases match TRBD1. The germline V gene has CDR1 MDHEN and CDR2 SYDVKM. J gave up 8 bases and V 2 bases, and 4 bases lay outside the gene matches. The CDR3 length is 13 residues. The CDR3: CASSLGTGGGYTF. CDR3 nucleotide sequence: TGTGCCAGCAGTTTAGGGACAGGTGGCGGCTACACCTTC.

The chain has TRBV11-2 and TRBJ2-2; a weak D match, TRBD1 (7 bases). Trimming stripped 2 bases from V and 5 bases from J, with 9 bases between. This CDR3 is 14 amino acids long. Looked up from germline, CDR1 is SGHAT and CDR2 is FQNNGV. The CDR3 DNA is TGTGCCAGCAGCTTACAGGGGGGAACCGGGGAGCTGTTTTTT. Translated, it gives CASSLQGGTGELFF.

The chain is built from TRBV9 and TRBJ2-1; TRBD2 matches at 13 bases. Trimming at V came to 3 bases and at J to 5 bases, leaving 8 bases not matched to a gene. The CDR3 length is 17 residues. From germline, CDR1 is SGDLS and CDR2 YYNGEE. CDR3 bases: TGTGCCAGCAGCGCCCGGACCGGGACTAGCGGGAACAATGAGCAGTTCTTC. Translated: CASSARTGTSGNNEQFF.

This sequence joins TRBV5-1 and TRBJ2-7; D is possibly TRBD1 (6 bases). Germline V gives CDR1 SGHRS, CDR2 YFSETQ. Trimming stripped 4 bases from V and 0 bases from J, with 17 bases between. The CDR3 runs to 16 residues. The CDR3 region is CASSPTGQPTSYEQYF. CDR3 bases: TGCGCCAGCAGCCCCACTGGACAGCCGACCTCCTACGAGCAGTACTTC.

This sequence joins TRBV7-9 and TRBJ2-7; TRBD1 agrees at 9 bases. Trimming at V came to 1 base and at J to 6 bases, leaving 10 bases not matched to a gene. The CDR3 contains 16 residues. Germline V gene sequence: CDR1 SEHNR, CDR2 FQNEAQ (reference sequence). The CDR3 is CASSLVRDRVRREQYF. In DNA, the CDR3 is TGTGCCAGCAGCTTAGTCCGGGACAGGGTACGGCGCGAGCAGTACTTC.

The CDR3 loop reads CAITSGREGPGGELFF. CDR3 coding DNA: TGTGCCATCACCTCGGGGCGGGAGGGCCCTGGCGGGGAGCTGTTTTTT. This chain links TRBV10-3 with TRBJ2-2; 9 bases align to TRBD2. The junction had 13 bases not matched to a gene; V was cut back by 7 bases and J by 7 bases. Germline assignment: CDR1 ENHRY and CDR2 SYGVKD. The CDR3 consists of 16 residues.

The chain carries TRBV5-1 and TRBJ2-2; maybe TRBD1 (7 bases). V was clipped by 0 bases and J by 4 bases, with 10 bases between them. CDR1 SGHRS and CDR2 YFSETQ come from the germline V gene. CDR3 length: 15 residues. The CDR3 DNA follows: TGCGCCAGCAGCTTGGGACAGGGAGGCACCGGGGAGCTGTTTTTT. Translation: CASSLGQGGTGELFF.

This sequence joins TRBV5-4 and TRBJ2-1, with 7 bases identical to TRBD1. From germline, CDR1 is SGHNT and CDR2 YYREEE (reference sequence). This CDR3 is built from 15 residues. V shed 4 bases and J 2 bases; nucleotides not matched to a gene: 6. CDR3 DNA sequence: TGTGCCAGCAGCGCCACAGGGGAACCCTACAATGAGCAGTTCTTC. Its protein is CASSATGEPYNEQFF.

V gene TRBV25-1 combines with J gene TRBJ1-3; D is undetermined. The CDR3 is 12 amino acids. The V gene lost 5 bases and the J gene lost 4 bases, with 6 bases spanning the gap. The germline V gene has CDR1 MGHDK and CDR2 SYGVNS. The CDR3, as DNA: TGTGCCAGCAGTTTAGCGGGAAACACCATATATTTT. This codes for CASSLAGNTIYF. Variable domain in full (rest from reference TRBV25-1 and TRBJ1-3): EADIYQTPRYLVIGTGKKITLECSQTMGHDKMYWYQQDPGMELHLIHYSYGVNSTEKGDLSSESTVSRIRTEHFPLTLESARPSHTSQYLCASSLAGNTIYFGEGSWLTVV.

This sequence joins TRBV5-6 and TRBJ2-2, with 12 bases fitting TRBD2. Germline assignment: CDR1 SGHDT and CDR2 YYEEEE. The CDR3 length is 14 residues. V was clipped by 7 bases and J by 6 bases; unmatched bases: 4. CDR3 in DNA: TGTGCCAGCCCTAGCGGGGGGGCTCCCGGGGAGCTGTTTTTT. Amino acid sequence: CASPSGGAPGELFF.

The gene calls are TRBV4-2 and TRBJ2-4; 10 nucleotides agree with TRBD2. This CDR3 comprises 14 residues. Looked up from germline, CDR1 is LGHNA and CDR2 is YNFKEQ. V was clipped by 4 bases and J by 6 bases; unmatched bases: 3. The CDR3 region is CASSPRTSGNIQYF. In nucleotides, the CDR3 is TGTGCCAGCAGCCCCAGGACTAGCGGAAACATTCAGTACTTC.

J is TRBJ1-1 and V is TRBV28; no clear D gene. With 3 bases removed from V and 5 bases from J, the gap between germline ends came to 7 bases. The CDR3 contains 12 residues. Germline V gives CDR1 MDHEN, CDR2 SYDVKM. CDR3 in DNA: TGTGCCAGCAGTTTCGCCCGGACTGAAGCTTTCTTT. It specifies CASSFARTEAFF.